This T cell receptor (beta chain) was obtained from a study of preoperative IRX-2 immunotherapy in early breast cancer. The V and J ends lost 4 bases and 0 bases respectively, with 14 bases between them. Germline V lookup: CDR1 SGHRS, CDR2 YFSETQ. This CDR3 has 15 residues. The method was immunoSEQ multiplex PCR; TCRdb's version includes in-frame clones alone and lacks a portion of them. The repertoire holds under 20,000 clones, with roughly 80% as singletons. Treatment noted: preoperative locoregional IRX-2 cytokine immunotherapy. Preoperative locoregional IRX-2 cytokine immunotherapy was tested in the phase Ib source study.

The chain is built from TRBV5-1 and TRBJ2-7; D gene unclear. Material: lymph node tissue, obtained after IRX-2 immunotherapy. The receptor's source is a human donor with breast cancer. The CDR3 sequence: CASSQIAETSYEQYF. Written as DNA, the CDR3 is TGCGCCAGCAGCCAAATCGCGGAGACCTCCTACGAGCAGTACTTC.